Here is one T cell receptor beta chain with its context. Antigen: not known. The sample comes from a study of T cell responses to AZD1222 COVID-19 vaccine. The CDR3 extends over 14 amino acids. Trimming at V came to 4 bases and at J to 7 bases, leaving 10 bases not matched to a gene. From germline, CDR1 is SGHRS and CDR2 YFSETQ. Whole-study results and caveats: Regions left unmutated in variants are reportedly the target of nearly half of spike-specific TCRs. In all cases, repertoires were sampled only after the peak T cell response.

Using immunoSEQ multiplex PCR, the repertoire was profiled, and TCRdb retains in-frame clones only, with some absent. The table lists 90,000 to 100,000 clones, about 89% of them singletons, with 6.5% to 8% in the top ten. The sample consisted of peripheral blood, taken on day 0 of AZD1222 vaccination. This receptor was obtained from an adult in good health. The chain has TRBV5-1 and TRBJ2-7, with TRBD1 identical over 8 bases. The DNA of the CDR3 is TGCGCCAGCAGCAAAACAGGGGGTGAGGGAGAGCAGTACTTC. Its translation: CASSKTGGEGEQYF.